A selection of T cell receptor beta chains follows, all from one sample in a study of response to subunit inactivated influenza vaccine. TCRdb re-derived calls from the RT-PCR reads in MiXCR, one entry per CDR3 protein. Here the sample spans about 540,000 distinct CDR3 sequences, approximately 20% being singletons. This sample also belongs to another study, concerning T cells expressing NK-cell markers.

The starting material was CD4+ T cells sorted from PBMCs, obtained roughly 12 days after vaccination. Every receptor here comes from a man in his fifties who received an inactivated influenza vaccine. CDR3s include the opening cysteine and the closing phenylalanine or tryptophan. A D gene is named only where the DNA matches it firmly. Size values are once, few and many counts, or a class for expanded clones, and some rows have none.

>TRBV28|TRBJ2-5|NA|NA|15
CASSLVPAVEETQYF
TGTGCCAGCAGTTTAGTACCGGCGGTGGAGGAGACCCAGTACTTC
>TRBV15|TRBJ2-5|NA|few|16
CATSRGIVAGRETQYF
TGTGCCACCAGCAGAGGAATAGTGGCAGGACGAGAGACCCAGTACTTC
>TRBV12-3/TRBV12-4|TRBJ2-7|NA|few|13
CASSLGAFGEQYF
TGTGCCAGCAGTTTAGGAGCGTTCGGCGAGCAGTACTTC
>TRBV12-3/TRBV12-4|TRBJ1-1|NA|NA|14
CASRPGARNTEAFF
TGTGCCAGCAGACCCGGGGCCAGGAACACTGAAGCTTTCTTT
>TRBV24-1|TRBJ1-1|NA|few|15
CATSEATGPNTEAFF
TGTGCCACCAGTGAAGCAACAGGGCCAAACACTGAAGCTTTCTTT
>TRBV4-3|TRBJ2-6|NA|few|17
CASSQETMGPGANVLTF
TGCGCCAGCAGCCAAGAAACGATGGGGCCTGGGGCCAACGTCCTGACTTTC
>TRBV6-1|TRBJ1-3|TRBD1|NA|16
CASTPSRTGSGNTIYF
TGTGCCAGCACCCCCAGCCGGACAGGCTCTGGAAACACCATATATTTT
>TRBV5-1|TRBJ2-5|NA|NA|15
CATQLGSFPGETQYF
TGCGCCACCCAGTTGGGTTCTTTCCCCGGTGAGACCCAGTACTTC
>TRBV7-9|TRBJ2-7|NA|few|14
CASSFRANVHEQYF
TGTGCCAGCAGCTTCCGGGCAAACGTCCACGAGCAGTACTTC
>TRBV20-1|TRBJ2-7|NA|once|16
CSATDISPSSSYEQYF
TGCAGTGCTACGGACATTTCTCCCTCAAGCTCCTACGAGCAGTACTTC
>TRBV11-2|TRBJ2-7|NA|NA|14
CASSLEFNSYEQYF
TGTGCCAGCAGCTTAGAATTTAATTCCTACGAGCAGTACTTC
>TRBV3-1|TRBJ2-3|NA|few|12
CASSQRPDTQYF
TGTGCCAGCAGCCAAAGGCCCGATACGCAGTATTTT
>TRBV6-5|TRBJ2-7|NA|NA|14
CASSYVGPSHEQYF
TGTGCCAGCAGTTACGTGGGCCCTTCACACGAGCAGTACTTC
>TRBV20-1|TRBJ1-2|TRBD1|few|14
CSARGQGTPIGYTF
TGCAGTGCTAGAGGACAGGGAACCCCTATAGGCTACACCTTC
>TRBV2|TRBJ2-1|NA|NA|12
CASRPRVHEQFF
TGTGCCAGCAGACCCAGGGTCCATGAGCAGTTCTTC
>TRBV6-5|TRBJ2-2|NA|NA|14
CASSYSSGTGELFF
TGTGCCAGCAGTTACTCTTCTGGAACCGGGGAGCTGTTTTTT
>TRBV6-1|TRBJ2-1|TRBD2|NA|15
CASSPPGLENNEQFF
TGTGCCAGCAGCCCCCCGGGACTAGAGAACAATGAGCAGTTCTTC
>TRBV11-2|TRBJ2-3|NA|NA|12
CASTQGVDTQYF
TGTGCCAGCACCCAGGGAGTCGATACGCAGTATTTT
>TRBV6-1|TRBJ1-1|TRBD1|many|14
CASSEGQGATEAFF
TGTGCCAGCAGTGAAGGACAGGGTGCCACTGAAGCTTTCTTT
>TRBV3-1|TRBJ2-3|NA|few|11
CASSQDDTQYF
TGTGCCAGCAGCCAAGACGACACGCAGTATTTT
>TRBV5-6|TRBJ2-3|TRBD1|few|16
CASSQSPGQGGDTQYF
TGTGCCAGCAGCCAGTCCCCGGGACAGGGAGGAGATACGCAGTATTTT
>TRBV12-3/TRBV12-4|TRBJ1-5|NA|few|16
CASSLGKADLNQPQHF
TGTGCCAGCAGTTTAGGAAAGGCTGACTTAAATCAGCCCCAGCATTTT
>TRBV11-2|TRBJ2-2|TRBD2|NA|17
CASSLLAGGRSTGELFF
TGTGCCAGCAGCTTACTAGCGGGGGGAAGGAGCACCGGGGAGCTGTTTTTT
>TRBV20-1|TRBJ1-1|NA|NA|17
CSARPPGAGAGRAEAFF
TGCAGTGCTAGACCCCCAGGAGCAGGGGCGGGCAGGGCTGAAGCTTTCTTT
>TRBV4-2|TRBJ1-1|NA|few|15
CASSQDARVDTEAFF
TGTGCCAGCAGCCAAGATGCCAGGGTAGACACTGAAGCTTTCTTT
>TRBV5-8|TRBJ2-7|NA|NA|14
CASSSQPLSYEQYF
TGTGCCAGCAGCTCCCAACCCCTGTCCTACGAGCAGTACTTC
>TRBV7-2|TRBJ2-5|NA|few|14
CASRERQVSKTQYF
TGTGCCAGCAGGGAACGACAGGTCTCTAAGACCCAGTACTTC